These T cell receptor beta chains were read from a single sample in a study of blood T cell dynamics during melanoma immunotherapy. Generated by immunoSEQ multiplex PCR, the TCRdb table keeps only in-frame clones and is missing some. The sample lists fewer than 20,000 clones, roughly 92% occurring once. The sequenced sample was blood, obtained from a patient treated with checkpoint blockade. These receptors came from a human donor with melanoma. Each CDR3 is given with its conserved first and last residue. The D gene is left open where the match is weak. A clone size is listed for some rows: how often the clone was seen (once, few, many), or a class if it is expanded.

-	-	TRBV5-1	TRBJ1-2	TGCGCCAGCAGCTCTGGACCTTCTGACTATGGCTACACCTTC	CASSSGPSDYGYTF
-	TRBD2	TRBV23-1	TRBJ2-7	TGCGCCAGCAGTCTATGGCGGGAGTTATCCCACGAGCAGTACTTC	CASSLWRELSHEQYF
-	-	TRBV11-2	TRBJ2-3	TGTGCCAGCAGCTTCAGGGGCGACACAGATACGCAGTATTTT	CASSFRGDTDTQYF
-	-	TRBV28	TRBJ1-2	TGTGCCAGCACCGATGGGCCGTTCTATGGCTACACCTTC	CASTDGPFYGYTF
-	TRBD1	TRBV5-6	TRBJ1-2	TGTGCCAGCAGCTTGATCGACAGGGGTTTTAGCTACACCTTC	CASSLIDRGFSYTF
-	-	TRBV7-8	TRBJ2-1	TGTGCCAGCAGCTTCCTTTCGGGAGTCAACAATGAGCAGTTCTTC	CASSFLSGVNNEQFF
-	-	TRBV6-1	TRBJ2-3	TGTGCCAGCCAGAAAACCACCAGCACAGATACGCAGTATTTT	CASQKTTSTDTQYF
-	TRBD1	TRBV28	TRBJ2-7	TGTGCCAGCAGTTTATTTTTGGACAGGCGATACGAGCAGTACTTC	CASSLFLDRRYEQYF
-	-	TRBV19	TRBJ1-2	TGTGCCAGTAGTTTAGGGCAGTGGGAAGGCTACACCTTC	CASSLGQWEGYTF
-	-	TRBV6-1	TRBJ2-7	TGTGCCAGCACGATGAGAGACGAGCAGTACTTC	CASTMRDEQYF
-	TRBD1	TRBV10-2	TRBJ1-1	TGCGCCAGCAGTGTCGAACGGGGGGGACAGGGGAGGAACACTGAAGCTTTCTTT	CASSVERGGQGRNTEAFF
-	-	TRBV28	TRBJ1-1	TGTGCCAGCAGCCCTCCGGGACTCGGGAACACTGAAGCTTTCTTT	CASSPPGLGNTEAFF
-	-	TRBV19	TRBJ2-1	TGTGCCAGTAGTATCGGCAGTTACTACAATGAGCAGTTCTTC	CASSIGSYYNEQFF
-	TRBD1	TRBV6-6	TRBJ2-2	TGTGCCATTCGGGTGGGACAGTCGAACACCGGGGAGCTGTTTTTT	CAIRVGQSNTGELFF
-	-	TRBV11-2	TRBJ1-2	TGTGCCAGCCGAAGACCTTTTGGACGGCCCTCTAACTATGGCTACACCTTC	CASRRPFGRPSNYGYTF
-	-	TRBV9	TRBJ2-5	TGTGCCAGCAATCAGGGAACCCAAGAGACCCAGTACTTC	CASNQGTQETQYF
-	TRBD1	TRBV18	TRBJ1-5	TGTGCCAGCTCCTCGGGACAGGGGACGGAACAGCCCCAGCATTTT	CASSSGQGTEQPQHF
-	-	TRBV15	TRBJ1-3	TGTGCCACCAGCAGCAGGGCTGATTCTGGAAACACCATATATTTT	CATSSRADSGNTIYF
-	TRBD1	TRBV25-1	TRBJ2-2	TGTGCCAGCAGTGATTCCGACAGGGGCCCTTACGACGGGGAGCTGTTTTTT	CASSDSDRGPYDGELFF
-	-	TRBV12-2	TRBJ1-4	TGTGCAAGTCGCTTAGTTCCGGGGGAAACTAATGAAAAACTGTTTTTT	CASRLVPGETNEKLFF
-	-	TRBV4-2	TRBJ1-5	TGTGCCAGCAGCCAAGGATGGGAAAATCAGCCCCAGCATTTT	CASSQGWENQPQHF
-	TRBD1	TRBV5-1	TRBJ2-5	TGCGCCAGCAGCACCCGGCCCGGGACAGGGGGCCGAGAGACCCAGTACTTC	CASSTRPGTGGRETQYF
-	TRBD2	TRBV2	TRBJ2-1	TGTGCCAGCAGTGCCCTAGCGGGAGGGGGCAATGAGCAGTTCTTC	CASSALAGGGNEQFF
-	TRBD1	TRBV27	TRBJ1-5	TGTGCCAGCAGTTCCGGGACAGGGGGTTTGTCCCAGCATTTT	CASSSGTGGLSQHF
-	TRBD2	TRBV7-9	TRBJ2-2	TGTGCCAGCAGCCTTCTAGCGGGAGGAGCCGGGGAGCTGTTTTTT	CASSLLAGGAGELFF
-	-	TRBV5-1	TRBJ2-3	TGCGCCAGCAGCCCGCAAAACACAGATACGCAGTATTTT	CASSPQNTDTQYF
-	-	TRBV27	TRBJ2-7	TGTGCCAGCAGTTTACTGGGGGGCTCCCTCTACGAGCAGTACTTC	CASSLLGGSLYEQYF
once	TRBD2	TRBV7-9	TRBJ2-7	TGTGCCAGCAGCTTCTTAACCCCCGGCAGCGGGAACGAGCAGTACTTC	CASSFLTPGSGNEQYF
-	-	TRBV7-2	TRBJ1-4	TGTGCCAGCAGCCTTAGCCAGGGAGGAAGTGAAAAACTGTTTTTT	CASSLSQGGSEKLFF
once	-	TRBV28	TRBJ2-1	TGTGCCAGCAGTTTACGGCTAGCCATTAGCTCCTACAATGAGCAGTTCTTC	CASSLRLAISSYNEQFF
-	TRBD1	TRBV9	TRBJ1-2	TGTGCCAGCAGCGGCGGACAGGGTTATGGCTACACCTTC	CASSGGQGYGYTF
once	-	TRBV5-1	TRBJ1-3	TGCGCCAGCAGCTTGTCGGGGATCTCTGGAAACACCATATATTTT	CASSLSGISGNTIYF
-	TRBD1	TRBV4-3	TRBJ2-7	TGCGCCAGCAGCTCCGGGACAGGGGCCTACGAGCAGTACTTC	CASSSGTGAYEQYF
-	TRBD1	TRBV10-3	TRBJ2-7	TGTGCCATCAGGCTTTACAGGGGGCTGGGGTACGAGCAGTACTTC	CAIRLYRGLGYEQYF
-	-	TRBV6-6	TRBJ1-5	TGTGCCAGCAGTTACCAGACCCTTTGGCCCCAGCATTTT	CASSYQTLWPQHF
-	TRBD2	TRBV14	TRBJ2-1	TGTGCCAGCAGCGAGCTCGAGCGGGAGCGGATGAATGAGCAGTTCTTC	CASSELERERMNEQFF
-	TRBD2	TRBV6-1	TRBJ2-3	TGTGCCGTACGACAGGGACTAGCGGGATCAAATACGCAGTATTTT	CAVRQGLAGSNTQYF
once	TRBD1	TRBV7-2	TRBJ1-5	TGTGCCAGCAGCGTACAGGGGATCGGCAATCAGCCCCAGCATTTT	CASSVQGIGNQPQHF
-	-	TRBV9	TRBJ1-1	TGTGCCAGCAGCCCAGAAGACACTGAAGCTTTCTTT	CASSPEDTEAFF
few	TRBD1	TRBV2	TRBJ1-5	TGTGCCAGCGGCAGGGACAGGGGGCCTAAGCCCCAGCATTTT	CASGRDRGPKPQHF
-	-	TRBV19	TRBJ1-1	TGTGCCAGTAGTATAGTGGACAAGAACACTGAAGCTTTCTTT	CASSIVDKNTEAFF
-	-	TRBV5-1	TRBJ1-6	TGCGCCAGCAGCTTGGCGGGGGCTCCTAATTCACCCCTCCACTTT	CASSLAGAPNSPLHF
-	TRBD2	TRBV5-5	TRBJ2-7	TGTGCCAGCAGCTTGAACACACCGGGACTAGCGGGAGACAACGAGCAGTACTTC	CASSLNTPGLAGDNEQYF
-	TRBD1	TRBV6-4	TRBJ1-1	TGTGCCAACAGGACAGGGCAGATTCTGAACACTGAAGCTTTCTTT	CANRTGQILNTEAFF
-	TRBD1	TRBV9	TRBJ2-1	TGTGCCAGCAGCGTAGGTCCGGGACAGGTCACTGAGCAGTTCTTC	CASSVGPGQVTEQFF
-	-	TRBV5-4	TRBJ2-1	TGTGCCAGCAGCTTAGGGGTTGAGCAGTTCTTC	CASSLGVEQFF
few	TRBD1	TRBV4-1	TRBJ2-1	TGCGCCAGCAGCCCAATGGGACAGGGGTCAGCCTCCTACAATGAGCAGTTCTTC	CASSPMGQGSASYNEQFF
-	-	TRBV27	TRBJ2-7	TGTGCCAGCAGTTTATCGCTTCCGGGTTTTAGTCACGAGCAGTACTTC	CASSLSLPGFSHEQYF
-	-	TRBV29-1	TRBJ2-5	TGCAGCGCCAGAAGGGGGGGCACACAAGAGACCCAGTACTTC	CSARRGGTQETQYF
-	TRBD2	TRBV2	TRBJ2-2	TGTGCCAGCAGCTTTACGACTAGCGGGGGAACGAACACCGGGGAGCTGTTTTTT	CASSFTTSGGTNTGELFF
-	TRBD2	TRBV7-2	TRBJ2-7	TGTGCCAGCAGCCCATTTAGCGGGGGGCACTACGAGCAGTACTTC	CASSPFSGGHYEQYF
-	-	TRBV9	TRBJ2-3	TGTGCCAGCAGCGTTCACTGGGGGTGGACAGATACGCAGTATTTT	CASSVHWGWTDTQYF
-	-	TRBV9	TRBJ1-1	TGTGCCAGCAGCGTGTTATCGAACACTGAAGCTTTCTTT	CASSVLSNTEAFF
-	-	TRBV19	TRBJ1-5	TGTGCCAGTAGTATCGAGGGGGTGAGCAATCAGCCCCAGCATTTT	CASSIEGVSNQPQHF
-	-	TRBV9	TRBJ2-5	TGTGCCAGCAGCGTAGTGGGACAAGGTGGAGAGACCCAGTACTTC	CASSVVGQGGETQYF
-	TRBD1	TRBV4-2	TRBJ1-1	TGTGCCAGCAGCCAAGATATGGGACAGGGCGGCACTGAAGCTTTCTTT	CASSQDMGQGGTEAFF
-	TRBD1	TRBV6-1	TRBJ1-1	TGTGCCAGCAGGTTGACAGGGGACACTGAAGCTTTCTTT	CASRLTGDTEAFF
once	-	TRBV4-1	TRBJ2-1	TGCGCCAGCAGCCAAGAAGTAAACTCTAATGAGCAGTTCTTC	CASSQEVNSNEQFF
-	-	TRBV28	TRBJ1-5	TGTGCCAGCACGCAGGCAGGTCAGCCCCAGCATTTT	CASTQAGQPQHF
-	-	TRBV7-9	TRBJ2-3	TGTGCCAGCAGCTTCACAGATACGCAGTATTTT	CASSFTDTQYF